This record concerns one T cell receptor beta chain sequence. What it binds is unknown. This sample stems from a study of beta chain features in type 1 diabetes. Expressed TCRB transcripts got sequenced, as all isolated RNA was reverse transcribed. About 3.6 million reads per sample on average were obtained from naive, central memory and regulatory T cell samples. Method: immunoSEQ multiplex PCR; TCRdb's copy keeps in-frame clones and lacks some. The repertoire holds a few hundred thousand clones, roughly a fifth seen once, with around 0.045% in the top ten. General study points: Within patients, naive, central memory and Treg TCRB repertoires seemed more similar than within healthy donors. Although PCR might favor shorter templates, it would do so equally in patients and controls.

Germline V gives CDR1 SGDLS, CDR2 YYNGEE. CDR3 length: 13 residues. V was cut by 4 bases and J by 4 bases, with 9 bases left in between. One heparinised draw, averaging around 120 mL, was taken per donor. J is TRBJ1-5 and V is TRBV9; no reliable D call. Sequencing was performed on naive CD4+ T cells from blood. This sequence originates from a woman younger than 30 in good health. Here the CDR3 DNA reads TGTGCCAGCAGCAATTCCCCAAATCAGCCCCAGCATTTT. Translating gives CASSNSPNQPQHF.